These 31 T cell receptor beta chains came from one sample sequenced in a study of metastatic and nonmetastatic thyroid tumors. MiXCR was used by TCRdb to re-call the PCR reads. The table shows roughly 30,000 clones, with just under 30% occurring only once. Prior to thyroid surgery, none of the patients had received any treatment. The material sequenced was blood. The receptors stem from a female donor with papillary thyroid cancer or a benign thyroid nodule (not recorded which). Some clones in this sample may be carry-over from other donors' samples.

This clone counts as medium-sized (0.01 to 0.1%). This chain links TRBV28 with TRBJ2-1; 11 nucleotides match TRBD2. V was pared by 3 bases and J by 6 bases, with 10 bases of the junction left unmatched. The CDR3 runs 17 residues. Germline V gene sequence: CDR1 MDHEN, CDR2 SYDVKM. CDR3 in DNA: TGTGCCAGCAGTTTTCTCGTATCGCTAGCGGGAGGCAATGAGCAGTTCTTC. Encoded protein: CASSFLVSLAGGNEQFF.

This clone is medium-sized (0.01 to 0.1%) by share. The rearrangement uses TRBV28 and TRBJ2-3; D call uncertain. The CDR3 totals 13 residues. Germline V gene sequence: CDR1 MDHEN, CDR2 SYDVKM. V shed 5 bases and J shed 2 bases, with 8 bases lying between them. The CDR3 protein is CASSRASTDTQYF. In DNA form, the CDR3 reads TGTGCCAGCAGTCGCGCCTCCACAGATACGCAGTATTTT. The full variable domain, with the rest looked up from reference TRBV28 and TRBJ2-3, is DVKVTQSSRYLVKRTGEKVFLECVQDMDHENMFWYRQDPGLGLRLIYFSYDVKMKEKGDIPEGYSVSREKKERFSLILESASTNQTSMYLCASSRASTDTQYFGPGTRLTVL.

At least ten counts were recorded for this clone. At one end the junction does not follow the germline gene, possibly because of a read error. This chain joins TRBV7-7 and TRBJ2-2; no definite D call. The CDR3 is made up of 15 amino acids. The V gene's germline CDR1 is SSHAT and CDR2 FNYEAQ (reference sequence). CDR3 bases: TGTGCTAGCAGCTCATCCCCGTACGGCACCGGGGAGCTGTTTTTT. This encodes CASSSSPYGTGELFF.

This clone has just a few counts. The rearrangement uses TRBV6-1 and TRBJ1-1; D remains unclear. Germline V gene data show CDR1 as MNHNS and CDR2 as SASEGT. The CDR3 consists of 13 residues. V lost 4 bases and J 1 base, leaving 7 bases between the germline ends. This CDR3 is CASSATANTEAFF. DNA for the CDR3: TGTGCCAGCAGTGCTACAGCGAACACTGAAGCTTTCTTT.

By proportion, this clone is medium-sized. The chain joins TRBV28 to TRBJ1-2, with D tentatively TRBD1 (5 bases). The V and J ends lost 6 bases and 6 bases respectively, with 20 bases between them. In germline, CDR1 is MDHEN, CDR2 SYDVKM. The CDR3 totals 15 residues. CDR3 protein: CASSPAPGGGDGYTF. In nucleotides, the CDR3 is TGTGCCAGCAGCCCCGCCCCGGGGGGAGGAGATGGCTACACCTTC.

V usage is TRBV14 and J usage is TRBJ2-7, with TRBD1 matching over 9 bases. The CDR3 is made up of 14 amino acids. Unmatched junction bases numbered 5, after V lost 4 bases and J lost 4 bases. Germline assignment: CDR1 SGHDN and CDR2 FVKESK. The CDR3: CASSPGTGTYEQYF. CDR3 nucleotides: TGTGCCAGCAGCCCCGGGACAGGGACGTACGAGCAGTACTTC.

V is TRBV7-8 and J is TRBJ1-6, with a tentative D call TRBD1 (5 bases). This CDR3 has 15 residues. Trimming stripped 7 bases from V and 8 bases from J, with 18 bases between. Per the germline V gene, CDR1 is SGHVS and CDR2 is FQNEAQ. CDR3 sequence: CASTKRVQVDSPLHF. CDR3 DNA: TGTGCCAGCACCAAAAGGGTACAGGTAGATTCACCCCTCCACTTT.

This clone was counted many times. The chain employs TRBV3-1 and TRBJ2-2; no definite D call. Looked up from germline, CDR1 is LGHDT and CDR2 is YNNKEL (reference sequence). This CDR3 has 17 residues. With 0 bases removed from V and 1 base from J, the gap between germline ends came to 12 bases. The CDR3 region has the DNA TGTGCCAGCAGCCAAGATAATTGGCAGAAGAACACCGGGGAGCTGTTTTTT. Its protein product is CASSQDNWQKNTGELFF.

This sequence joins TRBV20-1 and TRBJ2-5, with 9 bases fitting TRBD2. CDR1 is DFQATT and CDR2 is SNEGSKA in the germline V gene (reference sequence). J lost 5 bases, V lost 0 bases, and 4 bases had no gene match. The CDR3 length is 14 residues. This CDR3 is CSARDPAGGETQYF. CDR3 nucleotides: TGCAGTGCTAGAGATCCAGCGGGAGGTGAGACCCAGTACTTC.

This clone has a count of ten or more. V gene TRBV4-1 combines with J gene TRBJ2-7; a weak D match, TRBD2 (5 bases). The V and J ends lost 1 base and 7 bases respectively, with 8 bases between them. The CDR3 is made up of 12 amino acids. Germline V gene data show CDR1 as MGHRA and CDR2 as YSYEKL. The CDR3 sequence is CASSQVAREQYF. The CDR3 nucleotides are TGCGCCAGCAGCCAAGTAGCGAGGGAGCAGTACTTC.

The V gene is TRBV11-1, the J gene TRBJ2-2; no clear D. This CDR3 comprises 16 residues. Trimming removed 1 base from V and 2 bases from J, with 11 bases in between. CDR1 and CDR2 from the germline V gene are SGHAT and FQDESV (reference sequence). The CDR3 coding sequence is TGTGCCAGCAGCTTAGTTGCTTGGGTTAACACCGGGGAGCTGTTTTTT. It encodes CASSLVAWVNTGELFF.

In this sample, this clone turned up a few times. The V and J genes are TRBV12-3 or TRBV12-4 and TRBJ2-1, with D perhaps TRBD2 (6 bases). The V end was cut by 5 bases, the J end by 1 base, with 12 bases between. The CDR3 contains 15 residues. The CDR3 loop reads CASSPSVRSYNEQFF. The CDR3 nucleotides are TGTGCCAGCAGTCCTAGCGTTCGATCCTACAATGAGCAGTTCTTC.

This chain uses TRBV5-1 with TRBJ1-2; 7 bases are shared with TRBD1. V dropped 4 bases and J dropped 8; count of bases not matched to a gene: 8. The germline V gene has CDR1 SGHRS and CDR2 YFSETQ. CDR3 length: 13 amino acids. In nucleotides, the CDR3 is TGCGCCAGCAGCGAACAGGGGTCTTTGGGCTACACCTTC. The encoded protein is CASSEQGSLGYTF.

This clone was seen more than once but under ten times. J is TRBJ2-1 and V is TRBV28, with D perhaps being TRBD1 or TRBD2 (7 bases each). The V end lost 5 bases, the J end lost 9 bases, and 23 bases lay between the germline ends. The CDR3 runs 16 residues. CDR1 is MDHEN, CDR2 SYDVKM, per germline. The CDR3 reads CASSRAGGRGLGEQFF. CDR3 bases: TGTGCCAGCAGTCGAGCAGGGGGGAGGGGACTCGGTGAGCAGTTCTTC.

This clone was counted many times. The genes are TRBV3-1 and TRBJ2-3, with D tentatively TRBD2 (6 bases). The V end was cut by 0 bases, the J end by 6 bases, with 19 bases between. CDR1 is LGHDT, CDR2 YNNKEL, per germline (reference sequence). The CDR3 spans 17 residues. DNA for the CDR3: TGTGCCAGCAGCCAAGATAGTGGCGCGGGGCTCACGGATACGCAGTATTTT. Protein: CASSQDSGAGLTDTQYF.

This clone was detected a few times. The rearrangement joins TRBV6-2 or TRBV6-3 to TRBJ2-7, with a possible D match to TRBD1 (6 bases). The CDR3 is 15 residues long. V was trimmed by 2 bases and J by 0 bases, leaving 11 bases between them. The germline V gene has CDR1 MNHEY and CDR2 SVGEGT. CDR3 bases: TGTGCCAGCAGTTACCCGACAGGCCGCTCCTACGAGCAGTACTTC. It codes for CASSYPTGRSYEQYF.

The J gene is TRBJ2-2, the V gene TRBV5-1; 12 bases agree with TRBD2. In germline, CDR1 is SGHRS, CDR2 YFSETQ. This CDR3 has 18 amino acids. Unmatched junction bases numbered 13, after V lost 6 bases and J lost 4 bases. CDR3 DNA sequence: TGCGCCAGCACCTCGACTAGCGGGGGCCCCATGGGCACCGGGGAGCTGTTTTTT. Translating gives CASTSTSGGPMGTGELFF. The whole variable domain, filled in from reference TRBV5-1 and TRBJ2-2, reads KAGVTQTPRYLIKTRGQQVTLSCSPISGHRSVSWYQQTPGQGLQFLFEYFSETQRNKGNFPGRFSGRQFSNSRSEMNVSTLELGDSALYLCASTSTSGGPMGTGELFFGEGSRLTVL.

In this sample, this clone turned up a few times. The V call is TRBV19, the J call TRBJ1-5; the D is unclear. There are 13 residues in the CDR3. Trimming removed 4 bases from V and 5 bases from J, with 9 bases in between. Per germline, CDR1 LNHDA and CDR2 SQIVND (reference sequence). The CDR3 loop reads CASSSYTDQPQHF. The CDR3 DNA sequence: TGTGCCAGTAGTAGCTACACCGATCAGCCCCAGCATTTT.

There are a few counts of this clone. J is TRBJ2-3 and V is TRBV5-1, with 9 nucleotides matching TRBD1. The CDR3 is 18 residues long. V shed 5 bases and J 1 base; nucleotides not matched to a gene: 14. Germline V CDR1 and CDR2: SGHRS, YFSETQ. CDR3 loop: CASSRGTGMRTGTDTQYF. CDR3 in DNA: TGCGCCAGCAGTCGCGGGACAGGGATGCGCACTGGCACAGATACGCAGTATTTT.

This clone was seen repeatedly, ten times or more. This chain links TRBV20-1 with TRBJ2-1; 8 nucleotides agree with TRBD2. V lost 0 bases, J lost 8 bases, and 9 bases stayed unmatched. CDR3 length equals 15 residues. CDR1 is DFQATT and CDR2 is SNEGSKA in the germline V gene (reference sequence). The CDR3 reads CSARDHAGGSHEQFF. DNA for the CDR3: TGCAGTGCTAGAGATCACGCGGGAGGATCCCATGAGCAGTTCTTC.

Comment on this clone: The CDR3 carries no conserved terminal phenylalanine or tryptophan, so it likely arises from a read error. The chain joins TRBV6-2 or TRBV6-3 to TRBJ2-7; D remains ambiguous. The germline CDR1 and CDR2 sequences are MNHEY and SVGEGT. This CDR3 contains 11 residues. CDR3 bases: TGTGCCCGCAGTTACTCCGGCGAGCAGTACTAC. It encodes CARSYSGEQYY.

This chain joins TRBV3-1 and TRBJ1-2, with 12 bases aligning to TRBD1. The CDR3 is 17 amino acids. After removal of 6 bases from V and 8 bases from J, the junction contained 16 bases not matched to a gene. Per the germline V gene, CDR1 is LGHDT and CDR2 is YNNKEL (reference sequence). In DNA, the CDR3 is TGTGCCAGCAGTAGAGCGGACCCGGGACAGGGGGCGGGGGGCTACACCTTC. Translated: CASSRADPGQGAGGYTF.

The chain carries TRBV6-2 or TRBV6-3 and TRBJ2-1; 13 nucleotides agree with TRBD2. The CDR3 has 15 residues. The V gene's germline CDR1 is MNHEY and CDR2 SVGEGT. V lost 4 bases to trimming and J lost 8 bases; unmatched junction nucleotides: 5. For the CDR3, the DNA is TGTGCCAGCAGTTGGACTAGCGGGAGTTACGATGAGCAGTTCTTC. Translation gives CASSWTSGSYDEQFF.

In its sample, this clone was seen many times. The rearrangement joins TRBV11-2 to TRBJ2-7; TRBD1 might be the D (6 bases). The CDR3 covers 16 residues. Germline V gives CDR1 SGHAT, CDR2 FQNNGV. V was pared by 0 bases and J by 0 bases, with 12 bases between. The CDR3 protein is CASSLEGRTVSYEQYF. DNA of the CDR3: TGTGCCAGCAGCTTAGAAGGACGGACAGTCTCCTACGAGCAGTACTTC.

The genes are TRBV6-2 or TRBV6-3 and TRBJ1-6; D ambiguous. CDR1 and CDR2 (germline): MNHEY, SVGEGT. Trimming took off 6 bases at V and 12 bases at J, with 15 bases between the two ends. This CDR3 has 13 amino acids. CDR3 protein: CASRGDTHRPLHF. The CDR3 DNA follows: TGTGCCAGCAGAGGAGACACCCACCGACCCCTCCACTTT.

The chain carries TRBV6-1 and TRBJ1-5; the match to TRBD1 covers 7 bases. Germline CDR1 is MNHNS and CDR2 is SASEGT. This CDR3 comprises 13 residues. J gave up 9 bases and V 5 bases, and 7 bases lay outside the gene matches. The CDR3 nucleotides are TGTGCCAGCAGTCAACAGACAGGGCGGCCCCAGCATTTT. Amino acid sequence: CASSQQTGRPQHF.

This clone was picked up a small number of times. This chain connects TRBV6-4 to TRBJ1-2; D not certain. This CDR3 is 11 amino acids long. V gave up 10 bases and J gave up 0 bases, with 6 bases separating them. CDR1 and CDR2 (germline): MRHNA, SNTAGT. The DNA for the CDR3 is TGTGCCACCCCGACTAACTATGGCTACACCTTC. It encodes CATPTNYGYTF.

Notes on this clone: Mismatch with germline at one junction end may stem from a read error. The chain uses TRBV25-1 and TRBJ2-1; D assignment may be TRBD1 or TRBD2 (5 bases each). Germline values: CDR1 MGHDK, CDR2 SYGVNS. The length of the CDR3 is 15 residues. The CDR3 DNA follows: TGTGCCAGCAGAAATGACAGAGGGTCCTACAATGAGCAGGTATTC. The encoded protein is CASRNDRGSYNEQVF.

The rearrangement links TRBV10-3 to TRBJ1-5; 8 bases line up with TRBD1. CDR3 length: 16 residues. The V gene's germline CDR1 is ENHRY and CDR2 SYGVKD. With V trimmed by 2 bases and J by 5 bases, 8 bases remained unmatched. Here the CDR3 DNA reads TGTGCCATCAGTGAGGGCCCCACAGGGGGAGATCAGCCCCAGCATTTT. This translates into CAISEGPTGGDQPQHF.

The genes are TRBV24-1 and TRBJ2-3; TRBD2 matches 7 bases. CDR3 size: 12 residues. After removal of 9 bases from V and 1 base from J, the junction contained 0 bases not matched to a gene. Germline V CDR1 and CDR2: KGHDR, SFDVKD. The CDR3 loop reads CATGGGTDTQYF. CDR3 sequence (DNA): TGTGCCACCGGGGGGGGCACAGATACGCAGTATTTT.

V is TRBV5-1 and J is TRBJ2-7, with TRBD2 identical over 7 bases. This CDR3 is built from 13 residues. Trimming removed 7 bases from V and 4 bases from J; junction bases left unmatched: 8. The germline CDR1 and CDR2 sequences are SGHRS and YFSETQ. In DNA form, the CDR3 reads TGCGCCAGCTCTGGCGGGAGTGGTTACGAGCAGTACTTC. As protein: CASSGGSGYEQYF.